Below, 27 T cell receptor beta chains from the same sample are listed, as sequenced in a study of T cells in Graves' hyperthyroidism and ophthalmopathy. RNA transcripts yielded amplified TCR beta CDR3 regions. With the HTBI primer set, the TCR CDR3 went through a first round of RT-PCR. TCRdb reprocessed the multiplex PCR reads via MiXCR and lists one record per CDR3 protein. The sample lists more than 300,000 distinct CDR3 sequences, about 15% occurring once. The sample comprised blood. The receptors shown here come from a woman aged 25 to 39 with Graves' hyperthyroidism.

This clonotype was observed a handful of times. CDR3 protein: CASSLSYSNQPQHF. CDR3 DNA sequence: TGTGCCAGCAGCTTGAGTTATAGCAATCAGCCCCAGCATTTT. The chain uses TRBV3-1 and TRBJ1-5; D uncertain. Germline CDR1 reads LGHDT; CDR2 reads YNNKEL (reference sequence). The CDR3 is 14 residues long. The V gene lost 5 bases and the J gene lost 0 bases, with 8 bases spanning the gap.

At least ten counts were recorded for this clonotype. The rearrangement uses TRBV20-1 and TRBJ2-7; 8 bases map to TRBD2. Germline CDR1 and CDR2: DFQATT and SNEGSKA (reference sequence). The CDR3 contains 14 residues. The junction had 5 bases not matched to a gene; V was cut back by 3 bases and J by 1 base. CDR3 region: CSASVAGGSYEQYF. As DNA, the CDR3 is TGCAGTGCTAGTGTTGCGGGAGGATCCTACGAGCAGTACTTC.

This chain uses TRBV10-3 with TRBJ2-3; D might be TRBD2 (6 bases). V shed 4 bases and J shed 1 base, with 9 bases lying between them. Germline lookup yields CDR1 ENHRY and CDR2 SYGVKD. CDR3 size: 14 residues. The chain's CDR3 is CAISVGGGTDTQYF. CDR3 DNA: TGTGCCATCAGTGTCGGCGGGGGCACAGATACGCAGTATTTT.

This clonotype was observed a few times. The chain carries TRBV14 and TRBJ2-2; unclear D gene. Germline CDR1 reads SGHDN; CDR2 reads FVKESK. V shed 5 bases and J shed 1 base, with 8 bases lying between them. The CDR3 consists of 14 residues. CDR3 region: CASSNSRNTGELFF. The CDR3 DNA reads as TGTGCCAGCAGCAATAGCCGGAACACCGGGGAGCTGTTTTTT.

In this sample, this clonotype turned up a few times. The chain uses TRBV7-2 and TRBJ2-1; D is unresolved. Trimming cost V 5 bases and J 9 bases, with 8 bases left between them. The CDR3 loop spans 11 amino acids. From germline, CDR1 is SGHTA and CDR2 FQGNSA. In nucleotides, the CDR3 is TGTGCCAGCAGCGTTTGGGTTGAGCAGTTCTTC. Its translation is CASSVWVEQFF.

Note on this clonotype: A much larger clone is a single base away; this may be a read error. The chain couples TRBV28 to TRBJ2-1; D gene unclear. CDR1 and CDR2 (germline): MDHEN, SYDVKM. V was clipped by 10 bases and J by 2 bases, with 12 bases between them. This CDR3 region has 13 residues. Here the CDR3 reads CATKTSAYNEQFF. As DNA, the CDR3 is TGTGCCACCAAGACATCCGCCTACAATGAGCAGTTCTTC. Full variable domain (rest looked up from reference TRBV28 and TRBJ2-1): DVKVTQSSRYLVKRTGEKVFLECVQDMDHENMFWYRQDPGLGLRLIYFSYDVKMKEKGDIPEGYSVSREKKERFSLILESASTNQTSMYLCATKTSAYNEQFFGPGTRLTVL.

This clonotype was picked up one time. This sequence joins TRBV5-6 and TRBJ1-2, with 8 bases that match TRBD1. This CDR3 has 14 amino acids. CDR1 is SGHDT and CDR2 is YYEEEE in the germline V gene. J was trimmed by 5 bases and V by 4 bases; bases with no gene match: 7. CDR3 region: CASSPTGQGYGYTF. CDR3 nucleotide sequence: TGTGCCAGCAGCCCGACCGGACAGGGATATGGCTACACCTTC.

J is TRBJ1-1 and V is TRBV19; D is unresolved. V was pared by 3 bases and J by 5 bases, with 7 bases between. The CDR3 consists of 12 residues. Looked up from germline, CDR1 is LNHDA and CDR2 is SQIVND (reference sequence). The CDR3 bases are TGTGCCAGTAGTATGGTTCGGACTGAAGCTTTCTTT. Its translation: CASSMVRTEAFF.

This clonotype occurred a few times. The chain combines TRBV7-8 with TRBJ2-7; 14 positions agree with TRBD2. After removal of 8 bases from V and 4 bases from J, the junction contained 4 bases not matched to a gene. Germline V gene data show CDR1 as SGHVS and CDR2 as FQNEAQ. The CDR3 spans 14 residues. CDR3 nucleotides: TGTGCCAGCCGACTAGCGGGAGGGGGGTACGAGCAGTACTTC. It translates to CASRLAGGGYEQYF.

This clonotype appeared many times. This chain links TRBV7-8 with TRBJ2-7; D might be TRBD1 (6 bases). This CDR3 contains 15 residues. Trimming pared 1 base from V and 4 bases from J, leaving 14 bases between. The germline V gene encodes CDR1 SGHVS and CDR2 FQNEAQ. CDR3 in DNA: TGTGCCAGCAGCTTAGTGGGCGACAGGCTATACGAGCAGTACTTC. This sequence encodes CASSLVGDRLYEQYF.

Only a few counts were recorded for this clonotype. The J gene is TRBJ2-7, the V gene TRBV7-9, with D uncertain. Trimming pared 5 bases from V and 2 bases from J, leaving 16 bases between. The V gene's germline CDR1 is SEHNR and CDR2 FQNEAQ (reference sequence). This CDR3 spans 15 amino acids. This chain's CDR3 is CASSADMELAYEQYF. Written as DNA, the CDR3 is TGTGCCAGCAGCGCCGATATGGAGCTCGCCTACGAGCAGTACTTC.

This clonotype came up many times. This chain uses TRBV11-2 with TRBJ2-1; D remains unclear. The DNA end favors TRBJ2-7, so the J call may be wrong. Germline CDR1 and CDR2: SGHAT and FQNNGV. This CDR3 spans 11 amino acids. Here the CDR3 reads CASSSYFTQYF. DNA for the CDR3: TGTGCCAGCAGCTCCTACTTCACGCAGTACTTC.

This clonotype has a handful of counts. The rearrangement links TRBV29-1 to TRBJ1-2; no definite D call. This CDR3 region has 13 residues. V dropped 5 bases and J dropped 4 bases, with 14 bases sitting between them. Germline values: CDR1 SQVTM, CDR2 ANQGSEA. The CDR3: CSVPYPDAYGYTF. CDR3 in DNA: TGCAGCGTTCCCTACCCCGATGCCTATGGCTACACCTTC.

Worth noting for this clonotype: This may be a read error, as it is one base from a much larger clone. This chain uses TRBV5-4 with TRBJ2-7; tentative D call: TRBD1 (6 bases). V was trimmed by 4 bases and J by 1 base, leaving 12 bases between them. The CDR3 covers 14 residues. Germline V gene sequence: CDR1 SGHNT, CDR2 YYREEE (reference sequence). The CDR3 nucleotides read TGTGCCAGCAGCCCGGAGAGGGGGTCCTACGAGCAGTACTTC. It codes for CASSPERGSYEQYF.

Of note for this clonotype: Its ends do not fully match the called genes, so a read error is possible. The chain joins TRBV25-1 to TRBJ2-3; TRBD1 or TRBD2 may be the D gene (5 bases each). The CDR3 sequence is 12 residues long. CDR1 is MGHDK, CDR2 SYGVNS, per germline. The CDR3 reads CAGSGGTDTQYF. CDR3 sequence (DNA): TGTGCCGGCAGTGGGGGTACGGATACGCAGTATTTT.

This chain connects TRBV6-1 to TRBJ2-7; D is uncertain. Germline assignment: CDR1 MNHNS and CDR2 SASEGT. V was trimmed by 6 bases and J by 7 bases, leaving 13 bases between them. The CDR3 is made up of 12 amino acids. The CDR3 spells CASSNTDREQYF. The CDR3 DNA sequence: TGTGCCAGCAGCAACACAGATAGAGAGCAGTACTTC.

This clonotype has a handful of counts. The CDR3 loop is CASRPGDRANTEAFF. DNA for the CDR3: TGTGCCAGTCGACCAGGAGACAGGGCGAACACTGAAGCTTTCTTT. The chain uses TRBV19 and TRBJ1-1, with 7 positions matching TRBD1. Germline V gene sequence: CDR1 LNHDA, CDR2 SQIVND (reference sequence). This CDR3 has 15 amino acids. Trimming took 8 bases from V and 1 from J; bases not matched to a gene: 10.

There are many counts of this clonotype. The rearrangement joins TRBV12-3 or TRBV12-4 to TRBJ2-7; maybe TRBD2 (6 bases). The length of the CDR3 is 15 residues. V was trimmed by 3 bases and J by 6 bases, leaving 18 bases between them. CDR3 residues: CASSLNRLEVSEQYF. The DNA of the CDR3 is TGTGCCAGCAGTTTGAATAGACTAGAGGTTTCCGAGCAGTACTTC.

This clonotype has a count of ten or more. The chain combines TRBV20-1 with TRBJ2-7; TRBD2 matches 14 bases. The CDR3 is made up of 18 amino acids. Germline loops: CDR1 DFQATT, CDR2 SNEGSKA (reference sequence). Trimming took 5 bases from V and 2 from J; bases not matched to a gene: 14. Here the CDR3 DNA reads TGCAGTGCTCCGAGACGACTAGCGGGAGGGGGTACACCCTACGAGCAGTACTTC. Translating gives CSAPRRLAGGGTPYEQYF.

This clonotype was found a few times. The CDR3 DNA reads as TGTGCCACCAGCAGTGGGACTTCTCAAGAGCAGTTCTTC. Translated: CATSSGTSQEQFF. This chain connects TRBV15 to TRBJ2-1; maybe TRBD2 (6 bases). Germline loops: CDR1 LNHNV, CDR2 YYDKDF (reference sequence). V was pared by 3 bases and J by 10 bases, with 13 bases between. The CDR3 has 13 residues. Complete variable domain (other parts from reference TRBV15 and TRBJ2-1): DAMVIQNPRYQVTQFGKPVTLSCSQTLNHNVMYWYQQKSSQAPKLLFHYYDKDFNNEADTPDNFQSRRPNTSFCFLDIRSPGLGDTAMYLCATSSGTSQEQFFGPGTRLTVL.

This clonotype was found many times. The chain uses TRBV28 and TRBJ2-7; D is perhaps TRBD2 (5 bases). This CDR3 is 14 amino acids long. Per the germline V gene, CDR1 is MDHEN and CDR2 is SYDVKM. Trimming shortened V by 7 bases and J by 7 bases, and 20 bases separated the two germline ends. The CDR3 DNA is TGTGCCAGCAAAGGGTGGACGGGGTCGGGGGAGCAGTACTTC. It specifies CASKGWTGSGEQYF.

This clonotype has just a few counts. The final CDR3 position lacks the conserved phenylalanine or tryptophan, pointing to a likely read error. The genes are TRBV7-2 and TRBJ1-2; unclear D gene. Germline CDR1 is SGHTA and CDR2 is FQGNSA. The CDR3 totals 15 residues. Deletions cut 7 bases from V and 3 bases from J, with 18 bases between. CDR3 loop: CASIQSRKDYYGYTL. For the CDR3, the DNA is TGTGCCAGCATACAATCACGGAAGGATTACTATGGCTACACCCTC.

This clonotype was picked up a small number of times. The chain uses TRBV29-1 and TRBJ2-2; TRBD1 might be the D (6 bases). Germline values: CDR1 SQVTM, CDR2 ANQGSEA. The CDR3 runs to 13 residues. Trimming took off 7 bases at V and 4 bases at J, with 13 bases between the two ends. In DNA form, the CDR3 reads TGCAGCGGCCGCAGGGGAGCCACCGGGGAGCTGTTTTTT. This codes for CSGRRGATGELFF.

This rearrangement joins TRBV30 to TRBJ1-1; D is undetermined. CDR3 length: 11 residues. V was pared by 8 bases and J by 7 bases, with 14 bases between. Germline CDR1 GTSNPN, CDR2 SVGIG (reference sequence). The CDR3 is CAHREGGEAFF. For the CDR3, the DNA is TGTGCCCACAGAGAGGGCGGTGAAGCTTTCTTT.

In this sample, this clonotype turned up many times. CDR3 amino acids: CASSTGTATNEKLFF. The CDR3, as DNA: TGTGCCAGCAGCACCGGGACAGCAACTAATGAAAAACTGTTTTTT. The chain uses TRBV3-1 and TRBJ1-4; 7 positions agree with TRBD1. Trimming took 5 bases from V and 0 from J; bases not matched to a gene: 3. The CDR3 is made up of 15 amino acids. Germline V lookup: CDR1 LGHDT, CDR2 YNNKEL (reference sequence).

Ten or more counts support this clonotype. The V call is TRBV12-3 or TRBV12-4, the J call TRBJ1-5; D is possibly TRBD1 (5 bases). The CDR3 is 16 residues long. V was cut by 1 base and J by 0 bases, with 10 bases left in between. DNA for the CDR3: TGTGCCAGCAGTTTAGGGTCAGGGTATAGCAATCAGCCCCAGCATTTT. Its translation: CASSLGSGYSNQPQHF.

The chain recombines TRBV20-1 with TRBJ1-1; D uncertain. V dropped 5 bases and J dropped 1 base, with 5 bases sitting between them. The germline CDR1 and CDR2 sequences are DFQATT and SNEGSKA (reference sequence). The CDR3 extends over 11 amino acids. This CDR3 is CSAGKNTEAFF. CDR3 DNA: TGCAGTGCTGGAAAGAACACTGAAGCTTTCTTT.